The 25 T cell receptor beta chains presented below share a single source sample, sequenced in a study of blood T cell repertoires in COVID-19. Sequencing was performed with immunoSEQ multiplex PCR; in TCRdb, only in-frame clones are kept and a portion is missing. Among almost 400,000 clones listed, roughly 86% were seen once. Sequencing was carried out using peripheral blood. All receptors derive from a woman in her sixties with COVID-19, enrolled during active disease.

This chain connects TRBV5-1 to TRBJ1-4, with 9 nucleotides matching TRBD1. The CDR3 consists of 14 residues. Per germline, CDR1 SGHRS and CDR2 YFSETQ. The J segment lost 6 bases and the V segment lost 4 bases, leaving 4 bases of the junction unmatched. The CDR3 protein is CASSVRDRDEKLFF. CDR3 sequence (DNA): TGCGCCAGCAGCGTCCGGGACAGGGATGAAAAACTGTTTTTT.

In DNA, the CDR3 is TGTGCCAGCAGCTTATTCTCTAGCGGGTACCAAGAGACCCAGTACTTC. Translation gives CASSLFSSGYQETQYF. The chain is built from TRBV7-9 and TRBJ2-5, with 8 bases identical to TRBD2. The V gene's germline CDR1 is SEHNR and CDR2 FQNEAQ (reference sequence). The CDR3 has 16 amino acids. J gave up 0 bases and V 2 bases, and 5 bases lay outside the gene matches.

This clone was detected once. V gene TRBV2 combines with J gene TRBJ2-7; a possible D gene is TRBD1 (6 bases). The CDR3 is 16 residues long. The germline V and J ends were trimmed by 6 bases and 4 bases, with 22 bases remaining between them. Germline V CDR1 and CDR2: SNHLY, FYNNEI. The CDR3, as DNA: TGTGCCAGCAGAGAGCGCAGGGGTCCGACGGATTACGAGCAGTACTTC. Translating gives CASRERRGPTDYEQYF.

This clone was seen a few times. The rearrangement links TRBV6-6 to TRBJ2-3, with 7 bases lining up with TRBD1. The CDR3 is 13 amino acids. Germline lookup yields CDR1 MNHNY and CDR2 SVGAGI (reference sequence). Unmatched junction bases numbered 6, after V lost 6 bases and J lost 6 bases. The CDR3 nucleotides are TGTGCCAGCAGCCGCGGCAGGGGGGATACGCAGTATTTT. Protein sequence: CASSRGRGDTQYF.

The gene calls are TRBV7-8 and TRBJ2-7, with 7 bases identical to TRBD2. CDR1 is SGHVS and CDR2 is FQNEAQ in the germline V gene. This CDR3 contains 15 residues. V lost 5 bases to trimming and J lost 6 bases; unmatched junction nucleotides: 13. CDR3 DNA sequence: TGTGCCAGCAGCGAAACTAGCGCCCCTTGGGGCGAGCAGTACTTC. The encoded protein is CASSETSAPWGEQYF.

The chain carries TRBV18 and TRBJ1-1, with D uncertain. The V gene's germline CDR1 is KGHSH and CDR2 LQKENI. The V end lost 4 bases, the J end lost 1 base, and 22 bases lay between the germline ends. The CDR3 length is 18 residues. The CDR3 nucleotides are TGTGCCAGCTCACTCCACGTTGGGGAGGTGACACAGAACACTGAAGCTTTCTTT. Translated, it gives CASSLHVGEVTQNTEAFF.

J is TRBJ2-1 and V is TRBV6-6, with 8 bases fitting TRBD2. This CDR3 has 15 amino acids. Germline trimming cut 0 bases from V and 7 bases from J; bases unmatched to any gene: 5. Germline V gene sequence: CDR1 MNHNY, CDR2 SVGAGI (reference sequence). The CDR3: CASSYSTGGGNEQFF. The DNA of the CDR3 is TGTGCCAGCAGTTACTCGACCGGGGGGGGTAATGAGCAGTTCTTC.

Points on this clone: This sequence may be a read error, since a much larger clone differs from it by one base. The sample holds other DNA sequences that translate to the same CDR3. This sequence joins TRBV14 and TRBJ1-2; the D gene is possibly TRBD1 (6 bases). This CDR3 region has 14 residues. The germline CDR1 and CDR2 sequences are SGHDN and FVKESK. CDR3: CASSQDFRGYGYTF. Written as DNA, the CDR3 is TGTGCCAGTAGCCAAGATTTCAGGGGTTATGGCTACACCTTC.

This clone has only one observation. The gene calls are TRBV28 and TRBJ2-7; TRBD2 agrees at 8 bases. V trimming: 7 bases; J trimming: 3 bases; junction bases outside the gene matches: 5. Germline assignment: CDR1 MDHEN and CDR2 SYDVKM. CDR3 length equals 13 residues. The CDR3 nucleotides are TGTGCCAGCACTATCGGGGGGGGCTACGAGCAGTACTTC. Translation gives CASTIGGGYEQYF.

The V and J genes are TRBV9 and TRBJ2-1; 9 positions match TRBD2. This CDR3 comprises 16 residues. V shed 6 bases and J 1 base; nucleotides not matched to a gene: 8. Germline V gene data show CDR1 as SGDLS and CDR2 as YYNGEE. The CDR3 nucleotides read TGTGCCAGCACACAAGGCGGGGGGGTGTCCTACAATGAGCAGTTCTTC. It encodes CASTQGGGVSYNEQFF.

The chain joins TRBV18 to TRBJ2-7, with D perhaps TRBD1 (5 bases). Germline V gene lookup returns CDR1 KGHSH and CDR2 LQKENI. The CDR3 is 11 amino acids. The ends were cut back, 4 bases at V and 7 bases at J, with 8 bases in the middle. The CDR3 region is CASSQTDEQYF. CDR3 in DNA: TGTGCCAGCTCACAGACAGATGAGCAGTACTTC.

Turning to this clone: Other nucleotide sequences from this sample produce the same CDR3. The CDR3 coding sequence is TGTGCCAGCAGCTTAAGTGGGAGGAACACTGAAGCTTTCTTT. It codes for CASSLSGRNTEAFF. The chain links TRBV7-3 to TRBJ1-1, with no clear D. Trimming removed 1 base from V and 1 base from J, with 7 bases in between. The CDR3 has 14 residues. Germline V gene data show CDR1 as SGHTA and CDR2 as FQGTGA.

The CDR3 is CATSKGQGPTYEQYF. The CDR3 DNA sequence: TGTGCCACCAGCAAAGGACAGGGGCCCACCTACGAGCAGTACTTC. The chain has TRBV15 and TRBJ2-7; 9 positions match TRBD1. Germline loops: CDR1 LNHNV, CDR2 YYDKDF (reference sequence). The V gene end was trimmed by 4 bases and the J gene end by 2 bases; junction bases not matched to a gene: 6. The CDR3 runs 15 residues.

The CDR3 loop is CASSAGTGGSETQYF. In DNA form, the CDR3 reads TGTGCCAGCAGCGCCGGGACAGGGGGTTCAGAGACCCAGTACTTC. The chain has TRBV7-3 and TRBJ2-5, with 11 bases identical to TRBD1. V lost 5 bases and J lost 4; bases outside the gene matches: 6. The germline V gene encodes CDR1 SGHTA and CDR2 FQGTGA. The CDR3 loop spans 15 amino acids.

The chain recombines TRBV5-6 with TRBJ1-4; the match to TRBD1 covers 9 bases. The CDR3 is 16 amino acids. The V gene end was trimmed by 3 bases and the J gene end by 4 bases; junction bases not matched to a gene: 7. Germline V gene sequence: CDR1 SGHDT, CDR2 YYEEEE. In DNA form, the CDR3 reads TGTGCCAGCAGCTCTTGGACAGGGGTGGTTAATGAAAAACTGTTTTTT. Amino acids: CASSSWTGVVNEKLFF.

The rearrangement uses TRBV12-5 and TRBJ2-1, with D possibly being TRBD1 (5 bases). The V gene's germline CDR1 is LGHNT and CDR2 FRNRAP. Trimming removed 4 bases from V and 0 bases from J, with 13 bases in between. CDR3 length: 16 residues. The chain's CDR3 is CASGSHQGGSYNEQFF. DNA for the CDR3: TGTGCTAGTGGTTCCCATCAGGGTGGCTCCTACAATGAGCAGTTCTTC. The full variable domain, with the rest looked up from reference TRBV12-5 and TRBJ2-1, is DARVTQTPRHKVTEMGQEVTMRCQPILGHNTVFWYRQTMMQGLELLAYFRNRAPLDDSGMPKDRFSAEMPDATLATLKIQPSEPRDSAVYFCASGSHQGGSYNEQFFGPGTRLTVL.

The rearrangement joins TRBV7-8 to TRBJ1-2, with a tentative D call TRBD1 (6 bases). The CDR3 consists of 18 residues. Trimming shortened V by 0 bases and J by 4 bases, and 21 bases separated the two germline ends. Germline V lookup: CDR1 SGHVS, CDR2 FQNEAQ. The CDR3 DNA reads as TGTGCCAGCAGCTTAGCCGGGGGGCCCGTGGGATACATCTATGGCTACACCTTC. Its protein product is CASSLAGGPVGYIYGYTF. The full variable domain, with the rest looked up from reference TRBV7-8 and TRBJ1-2, is GAGVSQSPRYKVAKRGQDVALRCDPISGHVSLFWYQQALGQGPEFLTYFQNEAQLDKSGLPSDRFFAERPEGSVSTLKIQRTQQEDSAVYLCASSLAGGPVGYIYGYTFGSGTRLTVV.

This chain links TRBV11-1 with TRBJ2-1, with D maybe TRBD2 (5 bases). Trimming removed 7 bases from V and 8 bases from J, with 21 bases in between. The germline V gene encodes CDR1 SGHAT and CDR2 FQDESV (reference sequence). The CDR3 has 15 amino acids. The CDR3 DNA reads as TGTGCCAGCACCGGACCGGGGAGAGCCGGCGATGAGCAGTTCTTC. Translated: CASTGPGRAGDEQFF.

The genes are TRBV9 and TRBJ2-3; possible D gene TRBD2, 5 bases. Germline V CDR1 and CDR2: SGDLS, YYNGEE. The V and J ends lost 2 bases and 11 bases respectively, with 9 bases between them. The CDR3 is 11 amino acids. CDR3 coding DNA: TGTGCCAGCAGCGTTCGGGATGAGCAGTATTTT. Its translation: CASSVRDEQYF.

V usage is TRBV24-1 and J usage is TRBJ2-2; no clear D. V was clipped by 4 bases and J by 4 bases, with 6 bases between them. From germline, CDR1 is KGHDR and CDR2 SFDVKD. CDR3 length: 13 residues. In DNA form, the CDR3 reads TGTGCCACCAGTGAACACCTCACCGGGGAGCTGTTTTTT. This gives the protein CATSEHLTGELFF.

The chain is built from TRBV5-1 and TRBJ2-2, with D possibly TRBD1 on 5 matching bases. V lost 4 bases to trimming and J lost 0 bases, with 10 bases between them. Germline V gene sequence: CDR1 SGHRS, CDR2 YFSETQ. CDR3 length equals 15 residues. CDR3 coding DNA: TGCGCCAGCAGCACAGGTAGTACGAACACCGGGGAGCTGTTTTTT. Translating gives CASSTGSTNTGELFF.

V gene TRBV5-5 combines with J gene TRBJ2-3, with TRBD2 identical over 7 bases. CDR1 SGHKS and CDR2 YYEKEE come from the germline V gene (reference sequence). The CDR3 is made up of 13 amino acids. Trimming took 5 bases from V and 4 from J; bases not matched to a gene: 4. The CDR3 loop is CASSSGRADTQYF. The DNA for the CDR3 is TGTGCCAGCAGTTCTGGGAGGGCAGATACGCAGTATTTT.

As for this clone: This same CDR3 is encoded by further DNA sequences in the sample. The J gene is TRBJ2-5, the V gene TRBV9; 8 bases map to TRBD1. J lost 1 base, V lost 3 bases, and 2 bases had no gene match. Germline CDR1 is SGDLS and CDR2 is YYNGEE. The CDR3 is 14 residues long. This CDR3 reads CASSADRVQETQYF. In nucleotides, the CDR3 is TGTGCCAGCAGCGCGGACAGGGTCCAAGAGACCCAGTACTTC.

The V and J genes are TRBV6-5 and TRBJ2-5; 8 bases agree with TRBD1. The ends lost 5 bases at V and 2 bases at J; junction bases unmatched: 7. The CDR3 length is 15 residues. CDR1 is MNHEY, CDR2 SVGAGI, per germline. The CDR3 loop is CASSRSRDRQETQYF. The CDR3 DNA sequence: TGTGCCAGCAGTAGAAGCCGGGACAGGCAAGAGACCCAGTACTTC.

This chain uses TRBV6-6 with TRBJ2-7; 10 bases line up with TRBD1. The germline V gene has CDR1 MNHNY and CDR2 SVGAGI (reference sequence). The J segment lost 7 bases and the V segment lost 8 bases, leaving 14 bases of the junction unmatched. The CDR3 extends over 15 amino acids. The CDR3 region has the DNA TGTGCCAGCCGTAACCCCGGGACAGGGGCTAGGGAGCAGTACTTC. As protein: CASRNPGTGAREQYF.